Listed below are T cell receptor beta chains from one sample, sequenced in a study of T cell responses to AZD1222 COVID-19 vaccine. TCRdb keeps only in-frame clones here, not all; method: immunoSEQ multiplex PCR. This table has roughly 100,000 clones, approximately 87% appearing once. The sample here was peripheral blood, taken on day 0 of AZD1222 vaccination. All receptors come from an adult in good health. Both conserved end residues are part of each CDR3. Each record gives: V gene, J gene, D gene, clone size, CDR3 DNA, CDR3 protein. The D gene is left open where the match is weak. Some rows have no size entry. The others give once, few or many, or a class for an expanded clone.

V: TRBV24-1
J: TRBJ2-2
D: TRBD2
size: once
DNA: TGTGCCACCAGTGAACACGGGGGGGCCGTAACCGGGGAGCTGTTTTTT
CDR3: CATSEHGGAVTGELFF

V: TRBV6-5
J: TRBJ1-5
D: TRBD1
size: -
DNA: TGTGCCAGCAGACAGGGGAAGGGAAATCAGCCCCAGCATTTT
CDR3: CASRQGKGNQPQHF

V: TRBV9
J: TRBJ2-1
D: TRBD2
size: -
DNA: TGTGCCAGCAGCGTAGGCAACCAGCGGGAGGTCTCCTACAATGAGCAGTTCTTC
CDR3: CASSVGNQREVSYNEQFF

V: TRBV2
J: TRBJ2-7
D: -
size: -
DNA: TGTGCCAGCACCGCAGGCTACGAGCAGTACTTC
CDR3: CASTAGYEQYF

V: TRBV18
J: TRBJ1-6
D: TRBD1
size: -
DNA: TGTGCCAGCTCCGGGACAGGGGATTCACCCCTCCACTTT
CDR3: CASSGTGDSPLHF

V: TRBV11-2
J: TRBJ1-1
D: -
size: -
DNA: TGTGCCAGCAGCTTAGTGGAGAACACTGAAGCTTTCTTT
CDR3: CASSLVENTEAFF

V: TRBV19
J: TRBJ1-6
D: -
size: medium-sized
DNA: TGTGCCAGTAGTATAGTCATTAATTCACCCCTCCACTTT
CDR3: CASSIVINSPLHF

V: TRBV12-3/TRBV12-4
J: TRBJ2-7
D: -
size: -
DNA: TGTGCCAGCAGTTTAGGACGTCGCTACGAGCAGTACTTC
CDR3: CASSLGRRYEQYF

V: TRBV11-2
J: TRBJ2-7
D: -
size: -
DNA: TGTGCCAGCAGCCCCAGAAGGGGCGGGACCTACGAGCAGTACTTC
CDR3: CASSPRRGGTYEQYF

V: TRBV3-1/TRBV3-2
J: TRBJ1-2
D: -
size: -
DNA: TGTGCCAGCAGCCAAGATACCAGGGGCCTTAACTATGGCTACACCTTC
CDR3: CASSQDTRGLNYGYTF

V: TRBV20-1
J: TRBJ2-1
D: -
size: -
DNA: TGCAGTGCCAGACTCCTTAATGAGCAGTTCTTC
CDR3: CSARLLNEQFF

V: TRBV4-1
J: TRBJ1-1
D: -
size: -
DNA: TGCGCCAGCAGCCAAGCTCTAGGGAACACTGAAGCTTTCTTT
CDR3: CASSQALGNTEAFF

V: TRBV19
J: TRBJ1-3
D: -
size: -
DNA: TGTGCCAGTAGGCCAACAGGTTTCGGAAACACCATATATTTT
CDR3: CASRPTGFGNTIYF

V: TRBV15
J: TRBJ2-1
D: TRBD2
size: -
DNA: TGTGCCACCAGCAGAGGGAGGACTAGCGGGAGTGATGAGCAGTTCTTC
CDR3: CATSRGRTSGSDEQFF

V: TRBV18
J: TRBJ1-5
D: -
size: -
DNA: TGTGCCAGCTCACCACCAGGGGAGGGCAATCAGCCCCAGCATTTT
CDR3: CASSPPGEGNQPQHF

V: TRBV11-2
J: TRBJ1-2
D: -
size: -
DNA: TGTGCCAGCAGCTTACCCCTTCGGACGGCCGGGGGCTACACCTTC
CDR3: CASSLPLRTAGGYTF

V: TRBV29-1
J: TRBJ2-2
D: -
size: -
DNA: TGCAGCGCCGAAGGTGGGGCGTTCGGGGAGCTGTTTTTT
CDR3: CSAEGGAFGELFF

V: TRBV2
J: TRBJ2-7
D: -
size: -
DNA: TGTGCCAGCAGTACCAGGGGACTAATCGGCGAGCAGTACTTC
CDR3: CASSTRGLIGEQYF

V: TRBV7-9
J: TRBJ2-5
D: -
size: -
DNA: TGTGCCAGCAGCTTAGCGGCAGGGATAAAAGAGACCCAGTACTTC
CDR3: CASSLAAGIKETQYF

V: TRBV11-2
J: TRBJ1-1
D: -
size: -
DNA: TGTGCCAGCAGCCCCGGACGGCTGAACACTGAAGCTTTCTTT
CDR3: CASSPGRLNTEAFF

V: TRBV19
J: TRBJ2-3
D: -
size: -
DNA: TGTGCCAGTAGTACGTCGGGACGTGGGGTCGTCGATACGCAGTATTTT
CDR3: CASSTSGRGVVDTQYF

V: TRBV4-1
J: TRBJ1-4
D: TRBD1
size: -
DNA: TGCGCCAGCAGCCAAGTACCCGGGACAGAGAAAAAACTGTTTTTT
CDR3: CASSQVPGTEKKLFF

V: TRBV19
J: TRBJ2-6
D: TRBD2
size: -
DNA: TGTGCCAGTAGTGCCCAACGGGGGGGAACGAGTACTGGGGCCAACGTCCTGACTTTC
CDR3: CASSAQRGGTSTGANVLTF

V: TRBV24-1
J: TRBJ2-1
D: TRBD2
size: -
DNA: TGTGCCACCAGTGATGTAGCGGGGGGGGATGATGAGCAGTTCTTC
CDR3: CATSDVAGGDDEQFF

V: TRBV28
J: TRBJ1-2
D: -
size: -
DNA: TGTGCCAGCAGTTTTGGGGGGTTAGACTATGGCTACACCTTC
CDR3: CASSFGGLDYGYTF